The 20 T cell receptor beta chains listed next were all sequenced from one sample in a study of technical replicates of blood from several donors. Using immunoSEQ multiplex PCR, the repertoire was profiled, and TCRdb retains in-frame clones only, with some absent. Here the sample spans under 100,000 clones, 80% to 90% being singletons. The sequenced material came from PBMCs. These receptors all stem from a human donor in good health. Some clones in this sample may be carry-over from other donors' samples.

This clone was seen only once. The chain couples TRBV7-9 to TRBJ2-2; D ambiguous. There are 14 residues in the CDR3. V gave up 2 bases and J gave up 5 bases, with 9 bases separating them. CDR1 SEHNR and CDR2 FQNEAQ come from the germline V gene (reference sequence). The CDR3 DNA reads as TGTGCCAGCAGCTTAACCCCCAGGACCGGGGAGCTGTTTTTT. Its translation is CASSLTPRTGELFF.

This chain links TRBV4-2 with TRBJ2-7; the match to TRBD2 covers 7 bases. The V gene end was trimmed by 0 bases and the J gene end by 4 bases; junction bases not matched to a gene: 15. The CDR3 extends over 18 amino acids. CDR1 is LGHNA and CDR2 is YNFKEQ in the germline V gene. As DNA, the CDR3 is TGTGCCAGCAGCCAAGATAGCACCGCAGGCCAGCGGGGATACGAGCAGTACTTC. It yields the protein CASSQDSTAGQRGYEQYF.

The chain uses TRBV11-2 and TRBJ1-1; D possibly corresponds to TRBD1 (5 bases). This CDR3 comprises 14 residues. Trimming removed 7 bases at V and 5 bases at J, with 17 bases between. Germline CDR1 SGHAT, CDR2 FQNNGV. CDR3 sequence reads: CASTERRGGTEAFF. As DNA, the CDR3 is TGTGCCAGCACCGAACGAAGGGGAGGGACTGAAGCTTTCTTT.

In its sample, this clone was seen a few times. The chain employs TRBV14 and TRBJ1-6; 7 nucleotides agree with TRBD1. The V segment lost 4 bases and the J segment 7 bases; nucleotides outside the gene matches: 4. The germline V gene has CDR1 SGHDN and CDR2 FVKESK. The CDR3 loop spans 14 amino acids. The CDR3 reads CASSLGTANSPLHF. The DNA for the CDR3 is TGTGCCAGCAGCCTCGGGACAGCCAATTCACCCCTCCACTTT.

CDR3 sequence: CSVEGPGLAGDEQFF. The CDR3 DNA follows: TGCAGCGTTGAAGGTCCGGGACTAGCGGGAGACGAGCAGTTCTTC. The chain has TRBV29-1 and TRBJ2-1, with 14 nucleotides matching TRBD2. Germline V gives CDR1 SQVTM, CDR2 ANQGSEA. J lost 10 bases, V lost 1 base, and 6 bases had no gene match. This CDR3 comprises 15 residues.

The gene calls are TRBV7-8 and TRBJ1-4; perhaps TRBD1 as D (6 bases). Trimming pared 4 bases from V and 1 base from J, leaving 7 bases between. The germline CDR1 and CDR2 sequences are SGHVS and FQNEAQ. The CDR3 runs to 14 residues. The CDR3 protein is CASSSDRTNEKLFF. DNA of the CDR3: TGTGCCAGCAGCTCGGACAGAACTAATGAAAAACTGTTTTTT.

This sequence joins TRBV1 and TRBJ1-6. TRBV1 is described as a pseudogene. This CDR3 contains 18 residues. In DNA, the CDR3 is TGCACCAGCAGCCACTCCCGTGGGCGGGTCTCCTATAATTCACCCCTCCACTTT. The encoded protein is CTSSHSRGRVSYNSPLHF.

This sequence joins TRBV5-4 and TRBJ2-3; 7 bases line up with TRBD1. Germline V CDR1 and CDR2: SGHNT, YYREEE (reference sequence). V was pared by 2 bases and J by 3 bases, with 6 bases of the junction left unmatched. This CDR3 spans 15 amino acids. CDR3 sequence: CASSFDARGTDTQYF. In DNA form, the CDR3 reads TGTGCCAGCAGCTTCGACGCCAGGGGGACAGATACGCAGTATTTT. Combining the CDR3 with reference TRBV5-4 and TRBJ2-3 gives the whole variable domain ETGVTQSPTHLIKTRGQQVTLRCSSQSGHNTVSWYQQALGQGPQFIFQYYREEENGRGNFPPRFSGLQFPNYSSELNVNALELDDSALYLCASSFDARGTDTQYFGPGTRLTVL.

This chain joins TRBV6-5 and TRBJ1-1; 7 bases match TRBD1. CDR3 length: 14 residues. CDR1 is MNHEY, CDR2 SVGAGI, per germline. Trimming took 6 bases from V and 0 from J; bases not matched to a gene: 4. The CDR3 nucleotides read TGTGCCAGCAGAACGACAGGGATGAACACTGAAGCTTTCTTT. It yields the protein CASRTTGMNTEAFF.

The DNA of the CDR3 is TGCAGCGGCGCAGGGGACCAAGAGACCCAGTACTTC. It codes for CSGAGDQETQYF. The chain employs TRBV29-1 and TRBJ2-5; D may be TRBD1 (6 bases). The CDR3 runs 12 residues. The germline CDR1 and CDR2 sequences are SQVTM and ANQGSEA. Between the trimmed V and J ends, which lost 7 bases and 0 bases, there was a span of 9 bases.

The chain employs TRBV5-6 and TRBJ2-7; 8 positions agree with TRBD1. Unmatched junction bases numbered 4, after V lost 3 bases and J lost 2 bases. Germline assignment: CDR1 SGHDT and CDR2 YYEEEE. This CDR3 contains 14 residues. This CDR3 is CASSSGQGAYEQYF. CDR3 nucleotides: TGTGCCAGCAGCTCAGGACAGGGTGCCTACGAGCAGTACTTC.

DNA for the CDR3: TGTGCCAGCAGAGGACAGGGGGCTATCGAGACCCAGTACTTC. Protein: CASRGQGAIETQYF. The chain uses TRBV25-1 and TRBJ2-5; 11 bases agree with TRBD1. Per the germline V gene, CDR1 is MGHDK and CDR2 is SYGVNS. The V gene end was trimmed by 6 bases and the J gene end by 5 bases; junction bases not matched to a gene: 5. The CDR3 is made up of 14 amino acids.

This clone is a singleton in its sample. The chain couples TRBV19 to TRBJ2-1; 9 bases map to TRBD2. V was clipped by 5 bases and J by 7 bases; unmatched bases: 12. CDR1 is LNHDA, CDR2 SQIVND, per germline (reference sequence). This CDR3 has 16 residues. DNA for the CDR3: TGTGCCAGTAGTGAGACCGGGACTAGCCTGAGGAATGAGCAGTTCTTC. It encodes CASSETGTSLRNEQFF.

This chain joins TRBV10-3 and TRBJ1-4, with 8 bases lining up with TRBD1. Germline values: CDR1 ENHRY, CDR2 SYGVKD. The CDR3 has 16 amino acids. After removal of 0 bases from V and 7 bases from J, the junction contained 7 bases not matched to a gene. Here the CDR3 reads CAISESRQGAFEKLFF. The CDR3 bases are TGTGCCATCAGTGAGTCGAGGCAGGGGGCTTTTGAAAAACTGTTTTTT.

This clone showed up just a few times. V and J are TRBV16 and TRBJ1-2; 9 nucleotides line up with TRBD1. After removal of 0 bases from V and 8 bases from J, the junction contained 4 bases not matched to a gene. The length of the CDR3 is 14 residues. The germline CDR1 and CDR2 sequences are KGHSY and FQNENV. The CDR3 here is CASSQSGQGVGYTF. CDR3 bases: TGTGCCAGCAGCCAATCGGGACAGGGTGTGGGCTACACCTTC.

This clone has only a few counts. The chain combines TRBV30 with TRBJ1-1; the D is unclear. This CDR3 contains 12 residues. The germline V gene encodes CDR1 GTSNPN and CDR2 SVGIG (reference sequence). V was cut by 2 bases and J by 1 base, with 5 bases left in between. In DNA form, the CDR3 reads TGTGCCTGGAGTAGAGAGAACACTGAAGCTTTCTTT. This encodes CAWSRENTEAFF.

The chain is built from TRBV5-4 and TRBJ1-2; the match to TRBD1 covers 8 bases. The CDR3 runs to 15 residues. Germline loops: CDR1 SGHNT, CDR2 YYREEE (reference sequence). The trim removed 3 bases at V and 2 bases at J, leaving 6 bases unmatched. This CDR3 reads CASSYRTGKNYGYTF. The CDR3 DNA is TGTGCCAGCAGCTACCGGACAGGGAAGAACTATGGCTACACCTTC.

The gene calls are TRBV29-1 and TRBJ2-1; 9 bases are a match to TRBD2. Germline V CDR1 and CDR2: SQVTM, ANQGSEA. Germline trimming cut 4 bases from V and 7 bases from J; bases unmatched to any gene: 23. This CDR3 is 19 amino acids long. CDR3 sequence reads: CSVGAGNLLAGPRGNEQFF. CDR3 in DNA: TGCAGCGTTGGAGCTGGGAATCTCCTAGCGGGACCGAGGGGGAATGAGCAGTTCTTC.

V gene TRBV4-1 combines with J gene TRBJ1-1, with D possibly being TRBD1 (6 bases). This CDR3 has 15 amino acids. Germline values: CDR1 MGHRA, CDR2 YSYEKL. V lost 3 bases and J 5 bases, leaving 16 bases between the germline ends. The chain's CDR3 is CASSQDYRVGTEAFF. The CDR3 bases are TGCGCCAGCAGCCAGGATTACAGGGTAGGGACTGAAGCTTTCTTT.

The chain links TRBV27 to TRBJ2-1, with 7 bases identical to TRBD2. Unmatched junction bases numbered 11, after V lost 3 bases and J lost 0 bases. The CDR3 runs to 18 residues. Germline CDR1 and CDR2: MNHEY and SMNVEV (reference sequence). CDR3: CASSFGGVVISSYNEQFF. CDR3 sequence (DNA): TGTGCCAGCAGTTTTGGGGGGGTTGTGATAAGCTCCTACAATGAGCAGTTCTTC.